Presented here are 5 T cell receptor beta chains from one specimen sequenced in a study of control samples from healthy donors and cancer patients. Method: immunoSEQ multiplex PCR; TCRdb's copy keeps in-frame clones and lacks some. The sample has 130,000 or so clones; around 87% are singletons. The sequenced material came from blood. These receptors originate from a young man in good health.

V is TRBV27 and J is TRBJ1-5; TRBD1 matches at 8 bases. Germline CDR1 is MNHEY and CDR2 is SMNVEV (reference sequence). Germline trimming cut 2 bases from V and 2 bases from J; bases unmatched to any gene: 11. This CDR3 is built from 18 residues. CDR3 sequence (DNA): TGTGCCAGCAGTTTAGGGGGGGCAGGGGGCTTTGGCAATCAGCCCCAGCATTTT. Translation: CASSLGGAGGFGNQPQHF.

V gene TRBV2 combines with J gene TRBJ1-2; 9 bases align to TRBD1. Germline V gives CDR1 SNHLY, CDR2 FYNNEI. This CDR3 has 13 residues. The ends lost 7 bases at V and 8 bases at J; junction bases unmatched: 8. In DNA, the CDR3 is TGTGCCAGCATTCTCACAGGGGGCTGGGGCTACACCTTC. This sequence encodes CASILTGGWGYTF. The whole variable domain, filled in from reference TRBV2 and TRBJ1-2, reads EPEVTQTPSHQVTQMGQEVILRCVPISNHLYFYWYRQILGQKVEFLVSFYNNEISEKSEIFDDQFSVERPDGSNFTLKIRSTKLEDSAMYFCASILTGGWGYTFGSGTRLTVV.

V and J are TRBV5-4 and TRBJ2-3; 15 bases are a match to TRBD2. The V gene end was trimmed by 3 bases and the J gene end by 3 bases; junction bases not matched to a gene: 2. This CDR3 is built from 16 residues. The germline V gene has CDR1 SGHNT and CDR2 YYREEE (reference sequence). The CDR3 region is CASSSGTSGRTDTQYF. The DNA for the CDR3 is TGTGCCAGCAGCTCCGGGACTAGCGGGAGGACAGATACGCAGTATTTT.

The chain uses TRBV19 and TRBJ1-2; D might be TRBD1 (5 bases). The CDR3 loop spans 17 amino acids. Trimming stripped 4 bases from V and 6 bases from J, with 24 bases between. CDR1 LNHDA and CDR2 SQIVND come from the germline V gene (reference sequence). The CDR3 region is CASSSTVFGAQTNGYTF. The CDR3 DNA sequence: TGTGCCAGTAGTAGCACGGTATTCGGGGCGCAGACGAATGGCTACACCTTC.

V is TRBV7-2 and J is TRBJ2-5; 8 positions match TRBD1. The CDR3 spans 14 residues. Germline V gene sequence: CDR1 SGHTA, CDR2 FQGNSA. V dropped 5 bases and J dropped 5; count of bases not matched to a gene: 7. DNA for the CDR3: TGTGCCAGCAGCGTCAACAGGGGGAGGGAGACCCAGTACTTC. Amino acids: CASSVNRGRETQYF.